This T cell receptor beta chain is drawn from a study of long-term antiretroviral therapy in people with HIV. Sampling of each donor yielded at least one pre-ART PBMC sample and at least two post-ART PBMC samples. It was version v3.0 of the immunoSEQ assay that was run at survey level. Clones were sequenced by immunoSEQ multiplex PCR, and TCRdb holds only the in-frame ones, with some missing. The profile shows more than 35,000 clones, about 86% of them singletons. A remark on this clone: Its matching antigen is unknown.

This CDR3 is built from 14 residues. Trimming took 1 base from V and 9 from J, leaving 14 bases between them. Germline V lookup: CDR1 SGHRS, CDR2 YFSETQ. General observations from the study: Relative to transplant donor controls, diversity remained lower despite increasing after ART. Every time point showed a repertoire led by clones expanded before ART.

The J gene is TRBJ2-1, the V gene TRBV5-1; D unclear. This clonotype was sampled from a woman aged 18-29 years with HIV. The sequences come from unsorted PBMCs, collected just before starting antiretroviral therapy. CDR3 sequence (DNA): TGCGCCAGCAGCTTGCTTCAAGGGTCCAGTGAGCAGTTCTTC. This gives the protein CASSLLQGSSEQFF.